The rows below give T cell receptor beta chains drawn from one sample of a study of siplizumab effects on memory and regulatory T cells. Assay used: immunoSEQ multiplex PCR; TCRdb lists only in-frame clones, some missing. Of about 120,000 clones in the sample, around 93% were seen once. Sequenced sample: non-Treg CD4+ T cells sorted from blood. These receptors originate from a human donor in good health. Each CDR3 is given with its conserved first and last residue. D genes are given only for firm matches. Size values are once, few and many counts, or a class for expanded clones, and some rows have none.

clone size	D gene	J gene	V gene	CDR3 DNA	CDR3 protein
-	TRBD2	TRBJ2-5	TRBV14	TGTGCCAGCAACCAAGGTTGGTCGGGAGGCCAAGAGACCCAGTACTTC	CASNQGWSGGQETQYF
-	TRBD1	TRBJ1-5	TRBV6-5	TGTGCCAGCAGTCAGGGACAGGCCAACAATCAGCCCCAGCATTTT	CASSQGQANNQPQHF
-	TRBD1	TRBJ2-2	TRBV28	TGTGCCAGCAGTGGGGGACAGTACACCGGGGAGCTGTTTTTT	CASSGGQYTGELFF
-	-	TRBJ1-6	TRBV2	TGTGCCAGCAGTCCCCGTAGGGTGGATTCACCCCTCCACTTT	CASSPRRVDSPLHF
-	-	TRBJ1-6	TRBV30	TGTGCCTGGAGCACAGGAGGGAGGTCACCCCTCCACTTT	CAWSTGGRSPLHF
once	-	TRBJ2-6	TRBV27	TGTGCCAGCAGTTCGTTTGGGGCTGGGGCCAACGTCCTGACTTTC	CASSSFGAGANVLTF
-	TRBD1	TRBJ2-1	TRBV7-3	TGTGCCAGCAGCCCGAGGGGGGGACAGGGCTACAATGAGCAGTTCTTC	CASSPRGGQGYNEQFF
-	-	TRBJ2-6	TRBV7-9	TGTGCCAGCAGCTTCGGGGGACAAGCTGGGGCCAACGTCCTGACTTTC	CASSFGGQAGANVLTF
-	-	TRBJ2-3	TRBV18	TGTGCCAGCTCACAAAAGGCAGATACGCAGTATTTT	CASSQKADTQYF
-	-	TRBJ1-2	TRBV28	TGTGCCAGCAACCGAAACCTTGTAGACGGCTACACCTTC	CASNRNLVDGYTF
-	-	TRBJ1-3	TRBV27	TGTGCCAGCAGCAAAAACTCTGGAAACACCATATATTTT	CASSKNSGNTIYF
few	-	TRBJ1-5	TRBV6-5	TGTGCCAGCAGTTACCCTGATCAGCCCCAGCATTTT	CASSYPDQPQHF
-	-	TRBJ2-3	TRBV7-3	TGTGCCAGCAGCTTAAAAGGGTCTGGGACAGATACGCAGTATTTT	CASSLKGSGTDTQYF
once	TRBD1	TRBJ1-5	TRBV5-6	TGTGCCAGCAGCTCGAAACAGGACAGGTTATTCAATCAGCCCCAGCATTTT	CASSSKQDRLFNQPQHF
-	-	TRBJ2-1	TRBV6-5	TGTGCCAGCACCGGACAGCGGGGCCTTAATGAGCAGTTCTTC	CASTGQRGLNEQFF
once	-	TRBJ1-6	TRBV29-1	TGCAGCGTCCGGACGGTTGAGCTTTATAATTCACCCCTCCACTTT	CSVRTVELYNSPLHF
-	-	TRBJ1-1	TRBV2	TGTGCCAGCAGTGAAGATCAGGGGAGGACTGAAGCTTTCTTT	CASSEDQGRTEAFF
-	-	TRBJ1-4	TRBV2	TGTGCCAGCAGTGCACGGACAGTCAATGAAAAACTGTTTTTT	CASSARTVNEKLFF
-	-	TRBJ1-1	TRBV4-1	TGCGCCAGCAGCCATATCACGGGGAACACTGAAGCTTTCTTT	CASSHITGNTEAFF
-	-	TRBJ2-7	TRBV9	TGTGCCAGCAGCACCGAGGGACAATCCTACGAGCAGTACTTC	CASSTEGQSYEQYF
-	-	TRBJ1-2	TRBV7-8	TGTGCCAGCAGCGTCGACAGTAACTATGGCTACACCTTC	CASSVDSNYGYTF
few	-	TRBJ1-1	TRBV18	TGTGCCAGCTCACCCTTGAGGAGTGAAGCTTTCTTT	CASSPLRSEAFF
-	-	TRBJ2-1	TRBV15	TGTGCCACCAGCAGAGTGGGACGCGGGTACAATGAGCAGTTCTTC	CATSRVGRGYNEQFF
-	-	TRBJ1-6	TRBV2	TGTGCCAGGAACCGGGACACCACCTCACCCCTCCACTTT	CARNRDTTSPLHF
-	-	TRBJ1-2	TRBV5-1	TGCGCCAGCAGCCCCCGGACAGACTATGGCTACACCTTC	CASSPRTDYGYTF
-	TRBD2	TRBJ2-7	TRBV5-4	TGTGCCAGCAGCTTTCTGAGCCAAAGCGGGGGGGCACAGGTCATAGACGAGCAGTACTTC	CASSFLSQSGGAQVIDEQYF
-	TRBD2	TRBJ2-5	TRBV11-3	TGTGCCAGCAGCCTAGGCGGGGGTGAGACCCAGTACTTC	CASSLGGGETQYF
-	-	TRBJ2-7	TRBV2	TGTGCCAGCAGTGAAGCGGCGGGGCCCTCCTACGAGCAGTACTTC	CASSEAAGPSYEQYF
-	-	TRBJ1-1	TRBV7-2	TGTGCCAGCAGCTTAGATCCGGGAACTGAAGCTTTCTTT	CASSLDPGTEAFF
-	-	TRBJ2-7	TRBV9	TGTGCCAGCAGCGTAGGACGGGGGAACTACGAGCAGTACTTC	CASSVGRGNYEQYF
-	TRBD1	TRBJ2-5	TRBV9	TGTGCCAGCAGCCCCCGCAACAGGGGGGAAGAGACCCAGTACTTC	CASSPRNRGEETQYF
once	-	TRBJ2-3	TRBV15	TGTGCCACCAAGAGGCCCGCGGGGAACACAGATACGCAGTATTTT	CATKRPAGNTDTQYF
-	TRBD1	TRBJ1-1	TRBV7-2	TGTGCCAGCACCCTTACAGGGGTAGCTTTCTTT	CASTLTGVAFF
-	-	TRBJ2-1	TRBV12-5	TGTGCTAGTGGTTCCTCAGGGAAGCAGTTCTTC	CASGSSGKQFF
-	-	TRBJ1-3	TRBV6-5	TGTGCCAGCAGTTACTCCGGAAACACCATATATTTT	CASSYSGNTIYF
-	TRBD1	TRBJ1-1	TRBV7-8	TGTGCCAGCAGCGGGGACAGGGTAAGCACTGAAGCTTTCTTT	CASSGDRVSTEAFF
-	-	TRBJ1-1	TRBV6-5	TGTGCCAGCAGCTCCGTGGGGCGCCCTGAAGCTTTCTTT	CASSSVGRPEAFF
-	-	TRBJ1-3	TRBV6-6	TGTGCCAGCAGTTACTCCTCCCAGGGCGGTGGAAACACCATATATTTT	CASSYSSQGGGNTIYF
-	-	TRBJ2-7	TRBV19	TGTGCCAGTAGTATATCTGCAGGAGGGGGCGACGAGCAGTACTTC	CASSISAGGGDEQYF
once	TRBD2	TRBJ2-7	TRBV27	TGTGCCAGCAGTTTAGGGCCCCCGGGACTAGCACCCTACGAGCAGTACTTC	CASSLGPPGLAPYEQYF
once	-	TRBJ2-5	TRBV4-1	TGCGCCAGCAGCCAAGTTGGGGTATCCCACGCCCAAGAGACCCAGTACTTC	CASSQVGVSHAQETQYF
-	TRBD1	TRBJ2-7	TRBV6-1	TGTGCCAGCAGTGAAGCGCCCAGGAGGCAGGGGGCCTACGAGCAGTACTTC	CASSEAPRRQGAYEQYF
-	-	TRBJ2-1	TRBV10-3	TGTGCCATCAGTGAAGGGGGGCAATACTACAATGAGCAGTTCTTC	CAISEGGQYYNEQFF
few	-	TRBJ1-4	TRBV4-3	TGCGCCAGCAGCCAAGATCGGGGGGAAAAACTGTTTTTT	CASSQDRGEKLFF
-	TRBD1	TRBJ1-4	TRBV18	TGTGCCAGCTCATATCTAGGGACAGTGGAGGAAAAACTGTTTTTT	CASSYLGTVEEKLFF
-	-	TRBJ2-1	TRBV7-2	TGTGCCAGCAGCGCTCGGGTGAACAATGAGCAGTTCTTC	CASSARVNNEQFF
-	-	TRBJ2-3	TRBV7-7	TGTGCCAGCAGCGCCGGGCACACAGATACGCAGTATTTT	CASSAGHTDTQYF
-	-	TRBJ1-2	TRBV28	TGTGCCAGCAGTTTAGGCCGGGGGCAGGGCTATGGCTACACCTTC	CASSLGRGQGYGYTF
-	TRBD2	TRBJ2-5	TRBV7-2	TGTGCCAGCAGCTCTCCCCTAGCGGGACAAGAGACCCAGTACTTC	CASSSPLAGQETQYF
-	-	TRBJ2-7	TRBV6-5	TGTGCCAGCAGTTACTATGAGAACTCCTACGAGCAGTACTTC	CASSYYENSYEQYF
-	TRBD2	TRBJ2-2	TRBV10-3	TGTGCCATCAGTCGCGGGGGGAGTGTCACCGGGGAGCTGTTTTTT	CAISRGGSVTGELFF
-	-	TRBJ1-2	TRBV27	TGTGCCAGCAGCCGAGACAGGAATTATGGCTACACCTTC	CASSRDRNYGYTF
-	-	TRBJ2-5	TRBV7-3	TGTGCCAGCAGCTTAACGGGAGTGACTTCTCCGTACTTC	CASSLTGVTSPYF
-	TRBD2	TRBJ2-3	TRBV5-4	TGTGCCAGCAGCTCTCAAGCGGGGGATACGCAGTATTTT	CASSSQAGDTQYF
-	-	TRBJ1-1	TRBV6-5	TGTGCCAGCAGTTCCCGGAATGAGATCCTAGCTTTCTTT	CASSSRNEILAFF